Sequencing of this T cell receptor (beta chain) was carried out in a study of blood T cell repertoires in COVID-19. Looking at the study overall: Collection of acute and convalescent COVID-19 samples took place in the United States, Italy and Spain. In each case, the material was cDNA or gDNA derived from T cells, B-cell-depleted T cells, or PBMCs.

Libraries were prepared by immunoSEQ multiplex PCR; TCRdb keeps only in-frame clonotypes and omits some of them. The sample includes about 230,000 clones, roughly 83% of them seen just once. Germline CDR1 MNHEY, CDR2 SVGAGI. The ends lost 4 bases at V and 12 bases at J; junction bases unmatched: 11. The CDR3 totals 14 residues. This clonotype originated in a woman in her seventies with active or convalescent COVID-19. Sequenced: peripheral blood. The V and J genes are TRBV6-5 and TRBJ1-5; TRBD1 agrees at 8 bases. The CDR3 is CASSSGQGFGLQHF. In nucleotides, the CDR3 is TGTGCCAGCAGTTCCGGACAGGGTTTTGGGCTCCAGCATTTT.